Detailed here is one T cell receptor beta chain. The antigen remains unidentified. The CDR3 is made up of 15 amino acids. Trimming took off 3 bases at V and 4 bases at J, with 15 bases between the two ends. Germline V gives CDR1 MDHEN, CDR2 SYDVKM. The data belong to a study of T cell responses to AZD1222 COVID-19 vaccine. Study-wide results and caveats: The donor group comprised mostly white British people and more females; the analysis possibly underestimated clonal diversity. Repertoires were obtained only post-peak T cell response.

Sequenced by immunoSEQ multiplex PCR; TCRdb stores in-frame clones only, minus some. The sample has approximately 150,000 clones; about 90% are singletons. The sample consisted of peripheral blood, taken on day 0 of AZD1222 vaccination. V and J are TRBV28 and TRBJ1-1, with TRBD1 as a possible D gene (5 bases). The receptor's source is an adult in good health. DNA of the CDR3: TGTGCCAGCAGTTTCTTCGGGGGGGAATCCACTGAAGCTTTCTTT. Its protein is CASSFFGGESTEAFF. The full variable domain, rest sourced from reference TRBV28 and TRBJ1-1, is DVKVTQSSRYLVKRTGEKVFLECVQDMDHENMFWYRQDPGLGLRLIYFSYDVKMKEKGDIPEGYSVSREKKERFSLILESASTNQTSMYLCASSFFGGESTEAFFGQGTRLTVV.